This TCR beta chain was observed in a study of blood T cell repertoires in COVID-19. The germline V gene encodes CDR1 MNHEY and CDR2 SMNVEV (reference sequence). Trimming shortened V by 3 bases and J by 3 bases, and 11 bases separated the two germline ends. The CDR3 contains 14 residues. Two consecutive negative NP/OP PCR tests, clearance, or resolved symptoms defined Cohort 3 recovery. Data came from immunoSEQ multiplex PCR; TCRdb stores just in-frame clones and leaves some out. Among approximately 200,000 clones listed, about nine tenths were seen once. The chain links TRBV27 to TRBJ1-2, with D possibly TRBD1 on 5 matching bases. The sequence was collected from a woman in her 30s who had recovered from COVID-19. Sequencing was carried out using PBMCs or T cells enriched from blood (not recorded which). In nucleotides, the CDR3 is TGTGCCAGCAGTTTTGGAGGGACGGACTATGGCTACACCTTC. Its protein is CASSFGGTDYGYTF.